The rows below give T cell receptor beta chains drawn from one sample of a study of human T cells and chemical hapten exposure. TCRdb re-called the RACE reads through MiXCR, storing one row per CDR3 protein. The repertoire consists of under 120,000 distinct CDR3 sequences, with approximately 11% occurring once and the leading ten covering under 4.5%. This material consisted of whole blood, taken in connection with sensitization to the hapten diphenylcyclopropenone (DPC). These TCRs come from a woman in her forties with alopecia areata. Some clones in this sample may be carry-over from other donors' samples. The CDR3 runs from the conserved cysteine through the conserved F or W. Each record gives: clone size, V gene, D gene, J gene, CDR3 DNA, CDR3 protein. D genes are given only for firm matches. Clone size is stated in some rows and not others, as once, few, many or a class when expanded.

.	TRBV2	TRBD1	TRBJ2-1	TGTGCCAGCAGTTACAGGGGGCGGATTGAGCAGTTCTTC	CASSYRGRIEQFF
many	TRBV18	.	TRBJ1-1	TGTGCCAGCGGACCAGACCAGTGGTCGAACACTGAAGCTTTCTTT	CASGPDQWSNTEAFF
.	TRBV7-9	.	TRBJ1-4	TGTGCCAGCAGCCCACCTTACAGGGTGGGGGAAAAACTGTTTTTT	CASSPPYRVGEKLFF
.	TRBV12-3/TRBV12-4	TRBD1	TRBJ2-7	TGTGCCAACGGACAGGGGGTCAACGAGCAGTACTTC	CANGQGVNEQYF
.	TRBV5-6	.	TRBJ2-5	TGTGCCAGCAGCTTTCTGGAATGGGAGCAAGAGACCCAGTACTTC	CASSFLEWEQETQYF
many	TRBV3-1	TRBD1	TRBJ2-7	TGTGCCAGCAGCCAAGTCAGGGGGCCCGACTACGAGCAGTACTTC	CASSQVRGPDYEQYF
.	TRBV7-2	.	TRBJ2-1	TGTGCCAGCAGCTTAGGTCCCAGCTCCTACAATGAGCAGTTCTTC	CASSLGPSSYNEQFF
many	TRBV4-2	.	TRBJ1-5	TGTGCCAGCAGCCTGGGACCGAGCAATCAGCCCCAGCATTTT	CASSLGPSNQPQHF
many	TRBV6-4	.	TRBJ2-2	TGTGCCAGCAGTGACTCGATCGGGGTGATGTTTTTT	CASSDSIGVMFF
.	TRBV6-6	TRBD1	TRBJ2-7	TGTGCCAGCAGTTACTCGAGACAGGGGGCCGGATACGAGCAGTACTTC	CASSYSRQGAGYEQYF
few	TRBV28	.	TRBJ2-5	TGTGCCAGCAGTTACCCGGGCCCCCGGGGGACCCAGTACTTC	CASSYPGPRGTQYF
many	TRBV18	.	TRBJ2-7	TGTGCCAGCTCACCACCGGTCGGTGCGGAGCAGTACTTC	CASSPPVGAEQYF
.	TRBV3-1	TRBD2	TRBJ2-3	TGTGCCAGCAGCCAAGATGGGCTAGCGGGAGGGATAGATACGCAGTATTTT	CASSQDGLAGGIDTQYF
few	TRBV3-1	TRBD1	TRBJ1-1	TGTGCCAGCAGCCAAGAAGGGGGCGCAAAGATAACTTTCTTT	CASSQEGGAKITFF
few	TRBV12-3/TRBV12-4	.	TRBJ1-5	TGTGCCAGCAGGTGGGGCCAGAGCAATCAGCCCCAGCATTTT	CASRWGQSNQPQHF
many	TRBV9	.	TRBJ1-2	TGTGCCAGCAGCGGACCTGACCGCCTCCTTAACTATGGCTACACCTTC	CASSGPDRLLNYGYTF
many	TRBV5-1	.	TRBJ2-1	TGCGCCAGCAGCCTCCCGCAGAATGAGCAGTTCTTC	CASSLPQNEQFF
many	TRBV4-3	.	TRBJ1-2	TGCGCCAGCAGCTTGTCAGGGGTTAGTGGCTACACCTTC	CASSLSGVSGYTF
.	TRBV27	.	TRBJ2-3	TGTGCCGGCAGTCCCACCCCTGCCGCCGGGACGCAGTATTTT	CAGSPTPAAGTQYF
many	TRBV7-9	.	TRBJ1-6	TGTGCCAGCAGCTTGGACGGGAATTCACCCCTCCACTTT	CASSLDGNSPLHF
.	TRBV14	TRBD2	TRBJ2-3	TGTGCCAGCAGCCAACCTGATAGCGGGAGCACAGATACGCAGTATTTT	CASSQPDSGSTDTQYF
few	TRBV19	.	TRBJ2-7	TGTGCCAGTAAGTCAGCTAGCGAGGGCTACGAGCAGTACTTC	CASKSASEGYEQYF
few	TRBV5-1	.	TRBJ2-3	TGCGCCAGCAGCTTGGTAGCCCACGCCGGTGGGGATACGCAGTATTTT	CASSLVAHAGGDTQYF
.	TRBV7-2	TRBD2	TRBJ2-7	TGTGCCAGCAGCTTTCGGCCTAGCGGGGCCTCCTACGAGCAGTACTTC	CASSFRPSGASYEQYF
many	TRBV6-2/TRBV6-3	TRBD1	TRBJ2-5	TGTGCCAGCAGGGGACAGCAAGAGACCCAGTACTTC	CASRGQQETQYF
.	TRBV7-2	.	TRBJ2-7	TGTGCCAGCAGCTTAGAATGGACGGGCTACGAGCAGTACTTC	CASSLEWTGYEQYF
many	TRBV20-1	.	TRBJ2-1	TGCAGTGCCGTAAAGGGACTCGGTGAGCAGTTCTTC	CSAVKGLGEQFF
few	TRBV20-1	TRBD2	TRBJ2-1	TGCAGTGCTAGCCTAGCTAGCGGGAGTCGTGCTGAGCAGTTCTTC	CSASLASGSRAEQFF
.	TRBV2	.	TRBJ1-3	TGTGCCAGCACGACTGGAAACACCATATATTTT	CASTTGNTIYF
few	TRBV11-2	TRBD2	TRBJ2-7	TGTGCCAGCAGCTCCTCGGGTAGCGGGAGGCCTCTCGAGCAGTACTTC	CASSSSGSGRPLEQYF
few	TRBV29-1	.	TRBJ1-1	TGCAGCGTTGAAAGTCGGGGGATAGGGAGGGCTTTCTTT	CSVESRGIGRAFF
.	TRBV20-1	TRBD2	TRBJ2-1	TGCAGTGCTCTGCCTATTTTAGCGGGGGGGGACTCTGAGCAGTTCTTC	CSALPILAGGDSEQFF
.	TRBV27	.	TRBJ2-4	TGTGCCAGCAGCCTAGATCCCCCGTCGGGGGTGAGGAACATTCAGTACTTC	CASSLDPPSGVRNIQYF
.	TRBV29-1	TRBD1	TRBJ2-1	TGCAGCGCCAGGGGGCTAAGTTTAGGGGAGCAGTTCTTC	CSARGLSLGEQFF
.	TRBV4-2	.	TRBJ2-7	TGTGCCAGCAGCCAGACTCCGGGAAGGGAGCAGTACTTC	CASSQTPGREQYF
few	TRBV6-2/TRBV6-3	.	TRBJ1-1	TGTGCCAGCAGTTCCTTTGGACCTAGCACTGAAGCTTTCTTT	CASSSFGPSTEAFF
few	TRBV7-3	.	TRBJ2-2	TGTGCCAGCAGCCGGACGGGACACAGGAACACCGGGGAGCTGTTTTTT	CASSRTGHRNTGELFF
many	TRBV29-1	.	TRBJ1-2	TGCAGCGTTGAAGATCGGAGGGCGAGTTATGGCTACACCTTC	CSVEDRRASYGYTF
few	TRBV5-6	.	TRBJ2-2	TGTGCCAGCAGCTCAGAAGCGAACACCGGGGAGCTGTTTTTT	CASSSEANTGELFF
many	TRBV7-2	TRBD2	TRBJ2-1	TGTGCCAGCAGCCTCATAACTAGCGTTAATGAGCAGTTCTTC	CASSLITSVNEQFF
many	TRBV7-2	TRBD1	TRBJ2-5	TGTGCCACCCAGATTGACAGGGGTTGGGGGGAGACCCAGTACTTC	CATQIDRGWGETQYF
many	TRBV4-3	TRBD2	TRBJ2-3	TGCGCCAGCAGCCCCCAAGCGGGAGGGCCCACAGATACGCAGTATTTT	CASSPQAGGPTDTQYF
few	TRBV20-1	.	TRBJ1-5	TGCAGTGCTAGTCTCCCCCCCTGGAATCAGCCCCAGCATTTT	CSASLPPWNQPQHF
many	TRBV5-5	.	TRBJ2-3	TGTGCCAGCAGCTCCCGGACGGAAAGCACAGATACGCAGTATTTT	CASSSRTESTDTQYF
many	TRBV7-6	.	TRBJ1-4	TGTGCCAGCAGCCCCCTTAGGGGAGCTAATGAAAAACTGTTTTTT	CASSPLRGANEKLFF
.	TRBV18	TRBD1	TRBJ1-4	TGTGCCAGCTCACCTGACAGGGTTCGGGGAAAACTGTTTTTT	CASSPDRVRGKLFF
few	TRBV6-6	.	TRBJ2-7	TGTGCCAGCAGTTACCCAACATCCCGCGCGCGGACAGTTGACGAGCAGTACTTC	CASSYPTSRARTVDEQYF
few	TRBV28	.	TRBJ1-2	TGTGCCAGCAGCTGGAGTAACTATGGCTACACCTTC	CASSWSNYGYTF
few	TRBV28	.	TRBJ2-7	TGTGCCAGCAGTTTTGGAATCCTTACCTACGAGCAGTACTTC	CASSFGILTYEQYF
.	TRBV11-2	.	TRBJ1-1	TGTGCCAGCAGCTTAGGGTTCAACACTGAAGCTTTCTTT	CASSLGFNTEAFF
many	TRBV12-5	.	TRBJ1-1	TGTGCTAGTGGTTTGGTACGAGGAAAGGGAGCTTTCTTT	CASGLVRGKGAFF
large	TRBV6-2/TRBV6-3	.	TRBJ1-5	TGTGCCAGCAGTTGGGTCAGGGGAAGCAATCAGCCCCAGCATTTT	CASSWVRGSNQPQHF
.	TRBV6-5	.	TRBJ1-2	TGTGCCAGCAGTTATGAGGGGGACTATGGCTACACCTTC	CASSYEGDYGYTF
many	TRBV11-2	.	TRBJ2-3	TGTGCCAGCAGCCCCTTGGGCTACACAGATACGCAGTATTTT	CASSPLGYTDTQYF
.	TRBV30	TRBD1	TRBJ1-2	TGTGCCTGGAGTCTCGAGGACAGGGGGCTCGCTTCCTATGGCTACACCTTC	CAWSLEDRGLASYGYTF